One T cell receptor beta chain is described in this entry. The antigen remains undetermined. The V and J ends lost 3 bases and 0 bases respectively, with 12 bases between them. The CDR3 has 15 amino acids. CDR1 and CDR2 from the germline V gene are SGHNT and YYREEE (reference sequence). The sample is drawn from a study of T cells after posttransplantation cyclophosphamide. Controls had myeloablative marrow grafts with methotrexate and calcineurin inhibitor, sampled at 1 year. Study-level results: Skin or GI-infiltrating T cells shared few TRB sequences with blood. Recipient CMV seropositivity and CMV reactivation strongly tracked TRB clonality. Later post-transplant blood repertoires were often dominated by donor CD8+ memory clones.

Clones were read by immunoSEQ multiplex PCR, and TCRdb kept only the in-frame ones, dropping some. The profile shows tens of thousands of clones, around 90% of them singletons. This TCR was sampled from a female patient aged 45 to 65 who received an allogeneic stem cell transplant from an unrelated donor, was CMV-positive, and had chronic GVHD only. The graft donor may have given rise to some T cells. This specimen was PBMCs, taken after an allogeneic stem cell transplant with a calcineurin inhibitor and methotrexate. V gene TRBV5-4 combines with J gene TRBJ2-5, with a weak D call TRBD1 (6 bases). CDR3 bases: TGTGCCAGCAGCTCGGGACACGGGTACCAAGAGACCCAGTACTTC. It yields the protein CASSSGHGYQETQYF.